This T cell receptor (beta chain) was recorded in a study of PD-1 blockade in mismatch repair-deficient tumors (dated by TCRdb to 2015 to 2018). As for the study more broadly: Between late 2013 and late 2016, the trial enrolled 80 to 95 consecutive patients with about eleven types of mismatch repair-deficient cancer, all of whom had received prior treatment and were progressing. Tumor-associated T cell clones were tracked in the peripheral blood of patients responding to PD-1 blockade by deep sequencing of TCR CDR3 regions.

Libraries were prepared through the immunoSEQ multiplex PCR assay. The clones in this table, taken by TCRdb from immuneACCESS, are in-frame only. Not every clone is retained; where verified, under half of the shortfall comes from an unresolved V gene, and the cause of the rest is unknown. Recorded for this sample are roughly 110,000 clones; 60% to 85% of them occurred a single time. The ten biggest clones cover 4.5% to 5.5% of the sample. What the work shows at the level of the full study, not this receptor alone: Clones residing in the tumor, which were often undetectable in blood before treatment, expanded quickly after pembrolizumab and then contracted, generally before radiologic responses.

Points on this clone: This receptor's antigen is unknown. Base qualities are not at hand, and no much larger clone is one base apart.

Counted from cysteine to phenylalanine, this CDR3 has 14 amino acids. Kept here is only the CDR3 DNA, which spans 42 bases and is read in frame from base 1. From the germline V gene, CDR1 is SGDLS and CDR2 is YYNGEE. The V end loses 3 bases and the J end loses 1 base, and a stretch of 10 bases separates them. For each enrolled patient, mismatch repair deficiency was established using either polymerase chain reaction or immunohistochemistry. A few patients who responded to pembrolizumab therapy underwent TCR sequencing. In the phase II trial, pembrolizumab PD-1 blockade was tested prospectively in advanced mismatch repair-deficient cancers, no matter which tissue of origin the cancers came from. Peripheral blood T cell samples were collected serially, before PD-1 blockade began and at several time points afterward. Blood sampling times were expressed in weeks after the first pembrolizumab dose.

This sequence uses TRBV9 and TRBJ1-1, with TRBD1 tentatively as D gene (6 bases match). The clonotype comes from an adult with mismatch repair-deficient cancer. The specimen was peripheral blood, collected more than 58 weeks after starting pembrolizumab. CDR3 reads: CASSAGGANTEAFF. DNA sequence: TGTGCCAGCAGCGCCGGGGGGGCGAACACTGAAGCTTTCTTT. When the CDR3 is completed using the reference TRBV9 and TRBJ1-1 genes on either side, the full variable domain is DSGVTQTPKHLITATGQRVTLRCSPRSGDLSVYWYQQSLDQGLQFLIQYYNGEERAKGNILERFSAQQFPDLHSELNLSSLELGDSALYFCASSAGGANTEAFFGQGTRLTVV.